This T cell receptor (beta chain) was sequenced during a study of CD8 T cells in ankylosing spondylitis. J gave up 3 bases and V 2 bases, and 6 bases lay outside the gene matches. The CDR3 is made up of 15 amino acids. Germline-derived CDR1 and CDR2 are SGHVS and FQNEAQ. TCRdb re-derived calls from the 5' RACE reads in MiXCR, one entry per CDR3 protein. Counted here are 150,000 to 200,000 distinct CDR3 sequences, 18% occurring once; the ten biggest clones make up about 8.3%. This clonotype has a handful of counts. The gene calls are TRBV7-8 and TRBJ2-7, with 8 bases lining up with TRBD2. The sequence came from a male donor with ankylosing spondylitis or in good health (not recorded which). The sample consisted of blood, either unsorted or a sorted T cell fraction (not recorded which). The CDR3 loop reads CASSLLGTRDYEQYF. CDR3 nucleotide sequence: TGTGCCAGCAGCTTACTTGGGACTAGGGACTACGAGCAGTACTTC.